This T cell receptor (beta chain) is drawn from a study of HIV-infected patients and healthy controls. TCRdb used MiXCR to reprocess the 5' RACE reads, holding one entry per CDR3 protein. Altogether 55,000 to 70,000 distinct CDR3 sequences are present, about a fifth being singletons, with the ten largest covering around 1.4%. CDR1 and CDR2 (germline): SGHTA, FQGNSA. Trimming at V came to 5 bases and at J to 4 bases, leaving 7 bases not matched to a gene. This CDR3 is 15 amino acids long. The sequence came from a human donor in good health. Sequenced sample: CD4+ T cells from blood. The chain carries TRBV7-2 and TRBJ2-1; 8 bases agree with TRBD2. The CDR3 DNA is TGTGCCAGCAGCCCGCAGGCTAGCGGGTACAATGAGCAGTTCTTC. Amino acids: CASSPQASGYNEQFF.